The T cell receptor beta chain under discussion was sequenced for a study of molecular identifiers for immune sequencing clone quantification. This clonotype occurred many times. From the PCR reads, TCRdb called clonotypes with MiXCR, one entry per CDR3 protein. The sample has hundreds of thousands of distinct CDR3 sequences, less than 20% seen once. This CDR3 has 14 amino acids. V lost 5 bases and J 7 bases, leaving 14 bases between the germline ends. Sequenced sample: naive CD8+ T cells from blood, with Jurkat cell RNA spiked in. Noted subset: FACS-sorted CD8+CD4-CCR7+CD45RA+ naive T cells. The TCR originated in a human donor in good health. Some libraries in this study had Jurkat cell RNA spiked in. The chain links TRBV12-3 or TRBV12-4 to TRBJ2-2; D may be TRBD1 (8 bases). CDR3 coding DNA: TGTGCCAGCAGTCGGACAGGGAGGGGCGGGGAGCTGTTTTTT. Its protein is CASSRTGRGGELFF.